This TCR beta chain was recorded in a study of T cell responses to AZD1222 COVID-19 vaccine. Produced via immunoSEQ multiplex PCR; TCRdb's table is partial and in-frame only. The data contain around 70,000 clones, roughly 88% of them singletons. Germline V gives CDR1 SGDLS, CDR2 YYNGEE. Trimming took 0 bases from V and 4 from J, leaving 8 bases between them. The CDR3 runs 14 residues. Findings and caveats of the study: Repertoire sampling occurred only after the peak T cell response. Across the whole spike, CD4 TCRs peaked at regions 160-218 and 743-854. Donors were chiefly white British, with a greater number of females, and clonal diversity was perhaps underestimated.

For this clone: The antigen is unknown.

The sample consisted of peripheral blood, taken on day 0 of AZD1222 vaccination. The TCR was taken from an adult in good health. This chain connects TRBV9 to TRBJ2-1, with no clear D. CDR3 sequence (DNA): TGTGCCAGCAGCGTAGCCGGACGGTACAATGAGCAGTTCTTC. Amino acid sequence: CASSVAGRYNEQFF.